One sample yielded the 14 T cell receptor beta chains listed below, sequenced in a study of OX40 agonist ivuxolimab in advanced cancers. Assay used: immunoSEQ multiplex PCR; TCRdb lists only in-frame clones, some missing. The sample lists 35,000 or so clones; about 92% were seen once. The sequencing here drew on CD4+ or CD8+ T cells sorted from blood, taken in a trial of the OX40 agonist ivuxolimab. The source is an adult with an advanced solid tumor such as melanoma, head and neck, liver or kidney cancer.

This CDR3 is CATGAGGDTQYF. In DNA, the CDR3 is TGTGCCACAGGGGCTGGAGGAGATACGCAGTATTTT. This chain uses TRBV14 with TRBJ2-3; TRBD1 might be the D (6 bases). The V gene lost 10 bases and the J gene lost 5 bases, with 13 bases spanning the gap. CDR1 is SGHDN and CDR2 is FVKESK in the germline V gene. The length of the CDR3 is 12 residues.

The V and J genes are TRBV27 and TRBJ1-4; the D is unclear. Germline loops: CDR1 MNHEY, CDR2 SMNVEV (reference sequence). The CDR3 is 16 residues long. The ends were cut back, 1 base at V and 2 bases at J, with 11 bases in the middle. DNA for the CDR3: TGTGCCAGCAGTTTATTTTCCCCACCCACTAATGAAAAACTGTTTTTT. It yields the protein CASSLFSPPTNEKLFF.

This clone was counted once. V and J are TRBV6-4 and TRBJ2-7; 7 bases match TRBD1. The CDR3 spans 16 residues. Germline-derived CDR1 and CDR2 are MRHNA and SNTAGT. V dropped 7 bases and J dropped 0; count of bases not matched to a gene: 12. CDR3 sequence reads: CASKGEGAKSSYEQYF. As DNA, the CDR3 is TGTGCCAGCAAGGGTGAGGGGGCTAAGAGCTCCTACGAGCAGTACTTC.

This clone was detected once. The chain's CDR3 is CASSYPGRLGGGETQYF. The CDR3 bases are TGTGCCAGCAGCTACCCAGGTCGCCTCGGAGGGGGGGAGACCCAGTACTTC. This sequence joins TRBV7-9 and TRBJ2-5, with D perhaps being TRBD1 or TRBD2 (6 bases each). The ends were cut back, 4 bases at V and 5 bases at J, with 23 bases in the middle. CDR1 SEHNR and CDR2 FQNEAQ come from the germline V gene (reference sequence). This CDR3 comprises 17 residues. The whole variable domain, remainder taken from reference TRBV7-9 and TRBJ2-5, is DTGVSQNPRHKITKRGQNVTFRCDPISEHNRLYWYRQTLGQGPEFLTYFQNEAQLEKSRLLSDRFSAERPKGSFSTLEIQRTEQGDSAMYLCASSYPGRLGGGETQYFGPGTRLLVL.

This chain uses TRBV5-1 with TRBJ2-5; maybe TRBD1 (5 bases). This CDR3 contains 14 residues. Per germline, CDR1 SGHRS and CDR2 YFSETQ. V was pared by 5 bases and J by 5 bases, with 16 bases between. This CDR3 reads CASSRQGTSETQYF. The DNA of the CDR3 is TGCGCCAGCAGTCGGCAGGGTACCTCGGAGACCCAGTACTTC.

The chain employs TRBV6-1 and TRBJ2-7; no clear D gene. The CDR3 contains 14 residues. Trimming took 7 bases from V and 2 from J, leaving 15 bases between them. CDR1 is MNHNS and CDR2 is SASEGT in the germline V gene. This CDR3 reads CASKSSGQTYEQYF. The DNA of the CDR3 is TGTGCCAGCAAAAGTTCGGGTCAGACCTACGAGCAGTACTTC.

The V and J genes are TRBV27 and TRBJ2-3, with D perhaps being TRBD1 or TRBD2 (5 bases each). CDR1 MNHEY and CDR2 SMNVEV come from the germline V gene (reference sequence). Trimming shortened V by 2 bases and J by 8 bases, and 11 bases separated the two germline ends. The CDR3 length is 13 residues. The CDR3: CASSLPGTGTQYF. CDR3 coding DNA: TGTGCCAGCAGTTTACCCGGGACCGGTACGCAGTATTTT.

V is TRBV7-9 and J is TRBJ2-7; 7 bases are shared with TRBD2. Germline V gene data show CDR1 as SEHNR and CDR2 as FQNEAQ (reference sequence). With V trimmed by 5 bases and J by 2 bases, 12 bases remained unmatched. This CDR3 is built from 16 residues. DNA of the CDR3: TGTGCCAGCAGCCCCCGGACTGGGAGGGGAGCCTACGAGCAGTACTTC. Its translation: CASSPRTGRGAYEQYF.

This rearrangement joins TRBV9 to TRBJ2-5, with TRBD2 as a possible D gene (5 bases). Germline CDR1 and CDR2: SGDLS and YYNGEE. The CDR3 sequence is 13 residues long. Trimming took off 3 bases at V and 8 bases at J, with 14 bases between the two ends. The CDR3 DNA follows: TGTGCCAGCAGCGAATTTGTTGAGGGTACCCAGTACTTC. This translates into CASSEFVEGTQYF.

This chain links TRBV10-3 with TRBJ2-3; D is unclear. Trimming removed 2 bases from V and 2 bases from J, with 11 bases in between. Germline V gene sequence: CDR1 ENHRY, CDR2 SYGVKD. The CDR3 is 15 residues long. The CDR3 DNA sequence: TGTGCCATCAGTGAGCGGCAGCTTGACACAGATACGCAGTATTTT. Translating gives CAISERQLDTDTQYF.

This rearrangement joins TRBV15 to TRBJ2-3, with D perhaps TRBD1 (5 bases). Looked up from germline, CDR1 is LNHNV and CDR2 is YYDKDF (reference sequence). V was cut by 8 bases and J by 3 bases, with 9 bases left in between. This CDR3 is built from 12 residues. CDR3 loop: CATSTGTDTQYF. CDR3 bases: TGTGCCACCTCTACAGGAACAGATACGCAGTATTTT.

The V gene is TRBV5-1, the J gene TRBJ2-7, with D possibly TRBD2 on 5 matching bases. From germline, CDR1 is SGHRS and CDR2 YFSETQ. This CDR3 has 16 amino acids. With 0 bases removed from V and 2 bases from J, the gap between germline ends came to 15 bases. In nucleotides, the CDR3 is TGCGCCAGCAGCTTGGCCCCCGGGGTTTCGACCTACGAGCAGTACTTC. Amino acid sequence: CASSLAPGVSTYEQYF.

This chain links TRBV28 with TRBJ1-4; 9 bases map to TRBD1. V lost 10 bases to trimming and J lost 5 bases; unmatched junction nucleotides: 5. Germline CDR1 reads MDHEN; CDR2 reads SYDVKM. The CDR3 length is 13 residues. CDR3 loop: CAIPGTGNEKLFF. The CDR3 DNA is TGTGCCATCCCCGGGACAGGGAATGAAAAACTGTTTTTT.

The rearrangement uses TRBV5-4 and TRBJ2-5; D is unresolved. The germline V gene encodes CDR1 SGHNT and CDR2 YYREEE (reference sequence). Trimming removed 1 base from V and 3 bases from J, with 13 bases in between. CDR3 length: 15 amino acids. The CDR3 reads CASSLKTQTKETQYF. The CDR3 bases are TGTGCCAGCAGCTTGAAAACACAGACGAAAGAGACCCAGTACTTC.